This TCR beta chain comes out of a study of blood T cell repertoires in COVID-19. Study details: The United States, Italy and Spain were the sources of the acute and convalescent COVID-19 samples. PBMCs, B-cell-depleted T cells, or T cells were the source of the cDNA or gDNA that made up the material.

Original processing methods: Amplification with reference gene primers provided the estimates of nucleated cell counts. Libraries were prepared by immunoSEQ multiplex PCR; TCRdb keeps only in-frame clonotypes and omits some of them. V, J and clone size derive from that table, while D and trimming were established from the DNA sequence. Among tens of thousands of clones listed, 75% to 85% were seen once. The CDR3 is made up of 14 amino acids. Germline-derived CDR1 and CDR2 are SNHLY and FYNNEI. V shed 6 bases, J shed 6 bases, and the junction held 6 bases outside the gene matches. The sequence came from a woman aged 70-85 years with acute or convalescent COVID-19. The sequencing input was peripheral blood. The genes are TRBV2 and TRBJ2-2; 8 bases match TRBD2. The CDR3 here is CASRGTSVAGELFF. The CDR3 nucleotides are TGTGCCAGCAGGGGGACTAGTGTAGCCGGGGAGCTGTTTTTT.